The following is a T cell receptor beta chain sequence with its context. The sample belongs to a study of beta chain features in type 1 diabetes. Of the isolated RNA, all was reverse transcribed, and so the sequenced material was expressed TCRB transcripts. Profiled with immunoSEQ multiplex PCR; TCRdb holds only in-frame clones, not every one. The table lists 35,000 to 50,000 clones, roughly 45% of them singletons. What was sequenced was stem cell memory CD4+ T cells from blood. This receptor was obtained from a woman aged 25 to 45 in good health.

The CDR3 nucleotides read TGTGCCAGCTCACCGAGGCAGGGGAATCAGCCCCAGCATTTT. Its translation is CASSPRQGNQPQHF. The chain joins TRBV18 to TRBJ1-5, with a tentative D call TRBD1 (6 bases). The CDR3 is 14 residues long. V lost 3 bases and J lost 4, with 10 bases in between. Germline CDR1 KGHSH, CDR2 LQKENI.